A selection of T cell receptor beta chains follows, all from one sample in a study of graft-versus-host responses after intestinal transplantation. Assay used: immunoSEQ multiplex PCR; TCRdb lists only in-frame clones, some missing. Of 7,500 to 8,500 clones listed, over 80% are singletons. The sequencing here drew on ileum tissue, taken about 130 days after transplant. These TCRs come from a human patient who received an intestinal transplant, so some T cells may come from the graft donor. CDR3s include the opening cysteine and the closing phenylalanine or tryptophan. D genes are given only for firm matches. Some rows mark clone size as missing; the rest say once, few, many or name a class of expanded clone.

clone_size d_call j_call v_call cdr3_nt cdr3_aa
NA NA TRBJ2-1 TRBV9 TGTGCCAGCAGCGATATGACAAATCAGCAGTTCTTC CASSDMTNQQFF
NA NA TRBJ2-2 TRBV4-1 TGCGCCAGCAGCCAAGACAACACCGGGGAGCTGTTTTTT CASSQDNTGELFF
NA TRBD1 TRBJ2-3 TRBV5-1 TGCGCCAGCATGTTTCGGTCGGGACAGGGCGTGAACACGCAGTATTTT CASMFRSGQGVNTQYF
NA NA TRBJ1-1 TRBV5-6 TGTGCCAGCAGCCGGGACGGAACTGAAGCTTTCTTT CASSRDGTEAFF
NA NA TRBJ2-7 TRBV5-6 TGTGCCAGCAGCTTGGTTGGCAAATCCTACTACGAGCAGTACTTC CASSLVGKSYYEQYF
NA TRBD1 TRBJ2-1 TRBV11-1 TGTGCCAGCAGCCCCGGACAGGGCCTAAGGGAGCAGTTCTTC CASSPGQGLREQFF
NA NA TRBJ2-6 TRBV12-5 TGTGCTAGTGGTGCAGCTGCTTTGCAGGACAAAAGTCGGGCCAACGTCCTGACTTTC CASGAAALQDKSRANVLTF
NA TRBD2 TRBJ2-7 TRBV29-1 TGCAGCGCGAATAGCGGGAGGGGGCCCTACGAGCAGTACTTC CSANSGRGPYEQYF
few NA TRBJ2-3 TRBV5-4 TGTGCCAGCAGGACCTATAGCATATTGGCAGATACGCAGTATTTT CASRTYSILADTQYF
NA TRBD2 TRBJ2-5 TRBV7-3 TGTGCCAGCAGCTTAACGTCTAGCGGGGAGACCCAGTACTTC CASSLTSSGETQYF
NA NA TRBJ1-6 TRBV30 TGTGCCTACCACCTTGTCGGAGGGAGCTCCTATAATTCACCCCTCCACTTT CAYHLVGGSSYNSPLHF
NA NA TRBJ1-5 TRBV2 TGTGCCAGCAGTACTCGTACGGATCAGCCCCAGCATTTT CASSTRTDQPQHF
once NA TRBJ1-6 TRBV5-4 TGTGCCAGCAGCTTGGATTTTCCAGGGGTTCATTCACCCCTCCACTTT CASSLDFPGVHSPLHF
NA NA TRBJ2-1 TRBV6-5 TGTGCCAGCAGTTACTTCAATGAGCAGTTCTTC CASSYFNEQFF
NA TRBD1 TRBJ1-3 TRBV7-6 TGTGCCAGCAGCGCAGGGACAGGGAAGGGAAACACCATATATTTT CASSAGTGKGNTIYF
NA TRBD1 TRBJ2-7 TRBV7-3 TGTGCCAGCAGCTTAGGGCCCCCCGGGACAGGGGTCTACGAGCAGTACTTC CASSLGPPGTGVYEQYF
NA TRBD1 TRBJ1-4 TRBV19 TGTGCCAGTAGTAGCCACGACAGGGGGCGGAATGAAAAACTGTTTTTT CASSSHDRGRNEKLFF
NA NA TRBJ2-5 TRBV5-5 TGTGCCAGCAGCTTGGAATGGGGAGAGACCCAGTACTTC CASSLEWGETQYF
few TRBD1 TRBJ1-1 TRBV23-1 TGCGCCAGCAGTACTGGGACAGATTTGAACACTGAAGCTTTCTTT CASSTGTDLNTEAFF
NA TRBD2 TRBJ2-7 TRBV11-2 TGTGCCAGCAGCTTAGTAGCAGCGGGAGGTCTACCCTACGAGCAGTACTTC CASSLVAAGGLPYEQYF
NA TRBD2 TRBJ2-1 TRBV10-2 TGCGCCAGCAGTGACAGGGGACTAGCGAGGCACAATGAGCAGTTCTTC CASSDRGLARHNEQFF
once NA TRBJ1-2 TRBV6-1 TGTGCCAGCAGCCCGACTATTAACTATGGCTACACCTTC CASSPTINYGYTF
NA NA TRBJ2-3 TRBV7-9 TGTGCCAGCAGCTCCGAGGGGGGGGGATCCACAGATACGCAGTATTTT CASSSEGGGSTDTQYF
NA TRBD1 TRBJ2-4 TRBV2 TGTGCCAGCCGAAGATATCAGGGACAGACAGAGAGCATTCAGTACTTC CASRRYQGQTESIQYF
NA NA TRBJ1-2 TRBV6-4 TGTGCCAGCAGTGACTCCGGCGGTATGGGCTACACCTTC CASSDSGGMGYTF
NA NA TRBJ2-5 TRBV18 TGTGCCAGCTCACCTCGAGAGACCCAGTACTTC CASSPRETQYF
NA NA TRBJ2-7 TRBV6-5 TGTGCCAGCAGTTACTCGGCCGACTACGAGCAGTACTTC CASSYSADYEQYF
NA TRBD2 TRBJ2-3 TRBV5-1 TGCGCCAGCAGTATGGGCCTGGGGGGGGGCACAGATACGCAGTATTTT CASSMGLGGGTDTQYF
NA NA TRBJ2-7 TRBV7-2 TGTGCCAGCAGCTTTGGGGGAGGTCGCGAGCAGTACTTC CASSFGGGREQYF
NA NA TRBJ2-2 TRBV11-2 TGTGCCAGCAGCTTAGCACAGCTCACCGGGGAGCTGTTTTTT CASSLAQLTGELFF
NA TRBD2 TRBJ2-2 TRBV7-9 TGTGCCAGCAGCCTTTCTAGCGGGGAAGTGCGGCGGGGGGAGCTGTTTTTT CASSLSSGEVRRGELFF
once NA TRBJ2-3 TRBV7-3 TGTGCCAGCAGCTTAACCATAGAGACAGATACGCAGTATTTT CASSLTIETDTQYF
NA NA TRBJ1-2 TRBV6-4 TGTGCCAGCAGTGTCTTACTTAGTACTACACAGGACCCCTATGGCTACACCTTC CASSVLLSTTQDPYGYTF
NA NA TRBJ2-5 TRBV29-1 TGCAGCGGGCGTGTTGTGGGGGGGCTTGAGACCCAGTACTTC CSGRVVGGLETQYF
NA TRBD2 TRBJ2-3 TRBV5-1 TGCGCCAGCAGCTTCAACAGCGGGGGGGCCACAGATACGCAGTATTTT CASSFNSGGATDTQYF